One TCR beta chain is described in this entry. Antigen specificity is unknown. Germline CDR1 reads SEHNR; CDR2 reads FQNEAQ (reference sequence). The CDR3 is 15 amino acids. V lost 3 bases and J 3 bases, leaving 12 bases between the germline ends. Patients showing uncontrolled infection, other autoimmune disease, pregnancy or lactation were ineligible. These data are taken from a study of T cells in Graves' hyperthyroidism and ophthalmopathy. Study-wide findings and caveats: By a 13 V-J model, ophthalmopathy was set apart from stable hyperthyroidism.

Researchers amplified the TCR beta CDR3 regions from RNA transcripts. A first-round RT-PCR of the TCR CDR3 used the HTBI primer set. Using its own MiXCR run on the multiplex PCR reads, TCRdb lists one record per CDR3 protein. The sample holds about 290,000 distinct CDR3 sequences, around 20% seen once. Sequenced sample: blood. The chain uses TRBV7-9 and TRBJ2-1; D possibly matches TRBD1 or TRBD2 (5 bases each). This TCR derives from a man aged 50-60 years with Graves' ophthalmopathy. The CDR3 here is CASSLGRGDYNEQFF. CDR3 nucleotides: TGTGCCAGCAGCTTGGGACGAGGCGACTACAATGAGCAGTTCTTC.